Presented here are 16 T cell receptor beta chains from one specimen sequenced in a study of cytomegalovirus exposure and HLA in healthy donors. In the PCR, 60 Vbeta and 13 Jbeta primers were used. Assay used: immunoSEQ multiplex PCR; TCRdb lists only in-frame clones, some missing. In the table there are about 300,000 clones, about nine tenths of which are singletons. The source material was PBMCs. The receptors shown here come from a man aged 35 to 55 in good health and CMV-seropositive.

A single count supports this clone. Here the CDR3 reads CASSGAGYNEQFF. DNA of the CDR3: TGTGCCAGCAGCGGAGCGGGGTACAATGAGCAGTTCTTC. The chain is built from TRBV6-1 and TRBJ2-1, with TRBD2 identical over 7 bases. With 6 bases clipped from V and 4 bases from J, the junction kept 3 bases outside the gene matches. CDR3 length: 13 amino acids. Germline lookup yields CDR1 MNHNS and CDR2 SASEGT.

The chain carries TRBV7-3 and TRBJ1-1, with D unclear. The CDR3 length is 13 residues. CDR1 is SGHTA and CDR2 is FQGTGA in the germline V gene. Trimming cost V 5 bases and J 2 bases, with 9 bases left between them. The CDR3 spells CASSEQINTEAFF. Here the CDR3 DNA reads TGTGCCAGCAGCGAACAGATTAACACTGAAGCTTTCTTT.

The chain links TRBV6-1 to TRBJ2-7, with no clear D. From germline, CDR1 is MNHNS and CDR2 SASEGT. Trimming took 1 base from V and 5 from J, leaving 6 bases between them. The length of the CDR3 is 12 residues. The CDR3, as DNA: TGTGCCAGCAGTGAAGTGGGCGACGAGCAGTACTTC. Translation gives CASSEVGDEQYF.

The V gene is TRBV7-2, the J gene TRBJ1-2, with D tentatively TRBD1 (6 bases). The CDR3 sequence is 15 residues long. Trimming removed 3 bases from V and 2 bases from J, with 13 bases in between. Germline V gives CDR1 SGHTA, CDR2 FQGNSA. DNA of the CDR3: TGTGCCAGCAGCTTCAAGTCGGGACAAAACTATGGCTACACCTTC. Translating it yields CASSFKSGQNYGYTF.

CDR3: CAISESARTLSFEAFF. The CDR3 nucleotides read TGTGCCATCAGTGAGTCGGCTCGGACATTGAGCTTCGAAGCTTTCTTT. This chain uses TRBV10-3 with TRBJ1-1, with D perhaps TRBD1 (5 bases). V was shortened by 0 bases and J by 8 bases, with 19 bases between the two germline ends. Germline CDR1 and CDR2: ENHRY and SYGVKD. This CDR3 spans 16 amino acids.

Comments on this clone: Sequence at one end of the junction differs from germline and may be a read error. This chain joins TRBV7-9 and TRBJ2-7, with 11 positions matching TRBD1. The CDR3 runs to 15 residues. The V gene's germline CDR1 is SEHNR and CDR2 FQNEAQ (reference sequence). The CDR3 coding sequence is TGTTCCAGCAGCGCGCGGACAGGGGGCGTTTACGAGCAGTACTTC. As protein: CSSSARTGGVYEQYF.

To note about this clone: One end of the junction fails to match germline, which may point to a read error. The chain uses TRBV7-9 and TRBJ2-7, with a weak D call TRBD1 (5 bases). Germline values: CDR1 SEHNR, CDR2 FQNEAQ (reference sequence). The CDR3 length is 15 residues. CDR3 protein: CSSSLLTPGSYEQYF. The CDR3 DNA is TGTTCCAGCAGCTTATTGACGCCAGGGTCCTACGAGCAGTACTTC.

This chain connects TRBV6-4 to TRBJ2-1; TRBD2 might be the D (6 bases). Trimming took off 5 bases at V and 10 bases at J, with 18 bases between the two ends. Germline V gene data show CDR1 as MRHNA and CDR2 as SNTAGT. The CDR3 spans 14 residues. The CDR3 loop reads CASSPGRGRAEQFF. The CDR3 DNA is TGTGCCAGCAGTCCGGGGCGGGGCCGCGCAGAGCAGTTCTTC.

The chain couples TRBV29-1 to TRBJ1-1; D is ambiguous. Between the trimmed V and J ends, which lost 7 bases and 0 bases, there was a span of 12 bases. CDR1 SQVTM and CDR2 ANQGSEA come from the germline V gene. CDR3 length equals 13 residues. The CDR3 sequence is CSGARIMNTEAFF. CDR3 bases: TGCAGCGGTGCTAGAATCATGAACACTGAAGCTTTCTTT.

This chain joins TRBV4-2 and TRBJ1-2; 7 positions agree with TRBD1. This CDR3 has 17 residues. Germline V gives CDR1 LGHNA, CDR2 YNFKEQ. V was clipped by 5 bases and J by 4 bases; unmatched bases: 16. The CDR3 coding sequence is TGTGCCAGCAGCTTAGGGGACAGTAGCTACGATAGCTATGGCTACACCTTC. Amino acids: CASSLGDSSYDSYGYTF.

The V call is TRBV19, the J call TRBJ1-5; D is uncertain. Trimming shortened V by 5 bases and J by 4 bases, and 12 bases separated the two germline ends. Germline lookup yields CDR1 LNHDA and CDR2 SQIVND (reference sequence). The CDR3 consists of 14 residues. CDR3 protein: CASSFRELNQPQHF. CDR3 DNA sequence: TGTGCCAGTAGTTTCCGGGAGCTAAATCAGCCCCAGCATTTT.

A remark on this clone: The junction differs from germline at one of its ends, possibly a read error. The V and J genes are TRBV7-9 and TRBJ1-2; 7 bases are a match to TRBD1. The CDR3 length is 18 residues. The germline V gene encodes CDR1 SEHNR and CDR2 FQNEAQ (reference sequence). CDR3 amino acids: CSSSPPSSHRGLNYGYTF. The CDR3 DNA reads TGTTCCAGCAGCCCCCCCAGTTCGCACAGGGGCCTCAACTATGGCTACACCTTC.

This sequence joins TRBV27 and TRBJ2-7; D possibly corresponds to TRBD1 (5 bases). The CDR3 is made up of 13 amino acids. Germline CDR1 and CDR2: MNHEY and SMNVEV (reference sequence). V was cut by 3 bases and J by 6 bases, with 12 bases left in between. Written as DNA, the CDR3 is TGTGCCAGCAGTTTCCAGGGTAGTTCCGAGCAGTACTTC. Residues: CASSFQGSSEQYF.

The chain couples TRBV27 to TRBJ2-7; tentative D call: TRBD1 (5 bases). The V gene lost 6 bases and the J gene lost 0 bases, with 12 bases spanning the gap. In germline, CDR1 is MNHEY, CDR2 SMNVEV (reference sequence). The CDR3 totals 14 residues. The DNA for the CDR3 is TGTGCCAGCAGCTTAGACAGCATCTCCTACGAGCAGTACTTC. Translation: CASSLDSISYEQYF.

The chain uses TRBV5-1 and TRBJ2-1; TRBD2 agrees at 14 bases. This CDR3 comprises 15 residues. V dropped 4 bases and J dropped 8; count of bases not matched to a gene: 5. Germline CDR1 and CDR2: SGHRS and YFSETQ. The CDR3 spells CASSRLAGGRDEQFF. CDR3 DNA sequence: TGCGCCAGCAGCCGACTAGCGGGAGGGAGGGATGAGCAGTTCTTC.

J is TRBJ2-7 and V is TRBV2; D call uncertain. CDR3 size: 12 residues. Per the germline V gene, CDR1 is SNHLY and CDR2 is FYNNEI. V dropped 5 bases and J dropped 3 bases, with 8 bases sitting between them. The CDR3 bases are TGTGCCAGCAGTCCAGAGCGCTACGAGCAGTACTTC. As protein: CASSPERYEQYF.